Listed here is a single T cell receptor (beta chain). The antigen remains unidentified. Relative to the germline gene, one junction end is altered; a read error may explain this. Sequencing was performed with immunoSEQ multiplex PCR; in TCRdb, only in-frame clones are kept and a portion is missing. The sample lists about 50,000 clones, roughly nine tenths occurring once. This sample was taken from a study of CD4+ T cells in melanoma. This CDR3 has 17 amino acids. Germline V gene lookup returns CDR1 SSHAT and CDR2 FNYEAQ (reference sequence). The study's findings and limits: Reportedly, melanoma neoantigen-specific CD4+ T cells showed varied differentiation states. A reported correlation linked neoantigen-specific CD4+ T cells to CD8+, macrophage and B cell function.

The clonotype originates from a human donor with melanoma. Sequencing was done on a sample of peripheral blood. V is TRBV7-7 and J is TRBJ2-1; tentatively, D is TRBD1 or TRBD2 (6 bases each). The CDR3 loop reads CASSPSLGGGKYNEQFF. The CDR3 bases are TGTGCTAGCAGCCCCTCACTCGGGGGCGGGAAATACAATGAGCAGTTCTTC.